What follows are 17 T cell receptor beta chains derived from one specimen sequenced in a study of blood T cell repertoires in COVID-19 (TCRdb year 2020). The library was built by means of the immunoSEQ multiplex PCR assay. TCRdb provides this immuneACCESS table in a form limited to in-frame rearrangements. Some clones are lacking; in checked studies, under half of them reflect an unresolved V gene, and why the rest are absent is not known. Here the sample has about 400,000 clones; about 90% occur a single time. The top ten hold 1.5% to 2% of the sample. The sample consisted of PBMCs or T cells enriched from blood (not recorded which). All receptors come from a young woman who had recovered from COVID-19.

This chain links TRBV30 with TRBJ1-5, with D possibly being TRBD1 (5 bases). The length of the CDR3 is 15 residues. Trimming pared 1 base from V and 6 bases from J, leaving 16 bases between. The germline CDR1 and CDR2 sequences are GTSNPN and SVGIG (reference sequence). In nucleotides, the CDR3 is TGTGCCTGGAGTGCGTATGGGACTTTTACTCAGCCCCAGCATTTT. This gives the protein CAWSAYGTFTQPQHF.

The chain is built from TRBV19 and TRBJ1-5, with 7 bases fitting TRBD1. Per the germline V gene, CDR1 is LNHDA and CDR2 is SQIVND (reference sequence). V lost 3 bases and J lost 3; bases outside the gene matches: 11. The CDR3 has 17 amino acids. The CDR3 reads CASSIRRGRGANQPQHF. The DNA of the CDR3 is TGTGCCAGTAGTATTCGAAGGGGGCGGGGGGCCAATCAGCCCCAGCATTTT.

This chain connects TRBV7-3 to TRBJ1-6, with 7 bases aligning to TRBD1. The CDR3 length is 13 residues. Germline-derived CDR1 and CDR2 are SGHTA and FQGTGA. The J segment lost 10 bases and the V segment lost 6 bases, leaving 6 bases of the junction unmatched. CDR3 bases: TGTGCCAGCAGAGACAGGGCCGGGTCACCCCTCCACTTT. Translated: CASRDRAGSPLHF.

This sequence joins TRBV6-5 and TRBJ1-2; 9 bases match TRBD1. J gave up 8 bases and V 6 bases, and 7 bases lay outside the gene matches. The germline CDR1 and CDR2 sequences are MNHEY and SVGAGI. The length of the CDR3 is 13 residues. CDR3 in amino acids: CASSRDRAWGYTF. CDR3 bases: TGTGCCAGCAGCCGGGACAGGGCGTGGGGCTACACCTTC.

The chain links TRBV24-1 to TRBJ1-2, with TRBD1 identical over 11 bases. The ends lost 4 bases at V and 4 bases at J; junction bases unmatched: 7. CDR1 is KGHDR, CDR2 SFDVKD, per germline. The length of the CDR3 is 16 residues. CDR3 nucleotides: TGTGCCACCAGTGACCCGCGGACAGGGGGCGCCTATGGCTACACCTTC. Its translation is CATSDPRTGGAYGYTF.

The genes are TRBV4-1 and TRBJ1-1; D unclear. Germline assignment: CDR1 MGHRA and CDR2 YSYEKL. The CDR3 totals 15 residues. The germline V and J ends were trimmed by 8 bases and 0 bases, with 16 bases remaining between them. The CDR3 sequence: CASHFREGLNTEAFF. For the CDR3, the DNA is TGCGCCAGCCATTTTAGGGAGGGATTGAACACTGAAGCTTTCTTT.

The chain employs TRBV4-1 and TRBJ1-1, with TRBD1 identical over 7 bases. The CDR3 consists of 14 residues. V gave up 4 bases and J gave up 4 bases; unmatched junction bases: 6. Germline V gene data show CDR1 as MGHRA and CDR2 as YSYEKL. CDR3 protein: CASSPRQGFTEAFF. The CDR3 DNA reads as TGCGCCAGCAGCCCCCGACAGGGTTTCACTGAAGCTTTCTTT.

The chain links TRBV19 to TRBJ2-6; D might be TRBD2 (6 bases). Trimming cost V 0 bases and J 0 bases, with 15 bases left between them. The germline V gene has CDR1 LNHDA and CDR2 SQIVND (reference sequence). The CDR3 totals 19 residues. Here the CDR3 reads CASSIEWLGGDSGANVLTF. The CDR3 region has the DNA TGTGCCAGTAGTATAGAGTGGCTTGGAGGGGACTCTGGGGCCAACGTCCTGACTTTC.

The chain joins TRBV18 to TRBJ1-5; no clear D gene. This CDR3 has 15 residues. Germline V gene sequence: CDR1 KGHSH, CDR2 LQKENI. Trimming pared 2 bases from V and 5 bases from J, leaving 13 bases between. CDR3 sequence: CASSPSSGFDQPQHF. The CDR3 DNA reads TGTGCCAGCTCACCATCCTCGGGGTTTGATCAGCCCCAGCATTTT. Complete variable domain (other parts from reference TRBV18 and TRBJ1-5): NAGVMQNPRHLVRRRGQEARLRCSPMKGHSHVYWYRQLPEEGLKFMVYLQKENIIDESGMPKERFSAEFPKEGPSILRIQQVVRGDSAAYFCASSPSSGFDQPQHFGDGTRLSIL.

The genes are TRBV5-4 and TRBJ2-7; D uncertain. The germline V gene has CDR1 SGHNT and CDR2 YYREEE (reference sequence). The V and J ends lost 2 bases and 2 bases respectively, with 11 bases between them. This CDR3 is 14 amino acids long. The CDR3 nucleotides are TGTGCCAGCAGCTTACGCCGGGTTCCCTACGAGCAGTACTTC. Protein: CASSLRRVPYEQYF. Drawing the rest from reference TRBV5-4 and TRBJ2-7, the complete variable domain is ETGVTQSPTHLIKTRGQQVTLRCSSQSGHNTVSWYQQALGQGPQFIFQYYREEENGRGNFPPRFSGLQFPNYSSELNVNALELDDSALYLCASSLRRVPYEQYFGPGTRLTVT.

V usage is TRBV27 and J usage is TRBJ2-1; TRBD2 agrees at 10 bases. This CDR3 is built from 15 residues. Per the germline V gene, CDR1 is MNHEY and CDR2 is SMNVEV (reference sequence). Germline trimming cut 6 bases from V and 5 bases from J; bases unmatched to any gene: 7. The CDR3 DNA follows: TGTGCCAGCAGGCGACGGACTAGCGGAAACAATGAGCAGTTCTTC. Translation: CASRRRTSGNNEQFF.

The chain joins TRBV29-1 to TRBJ2-3; 8 bases align to TRBD2. CDR1 is SQVTM, CDR2 ANQGSEA, per germline. The CDR3 contains 14 residues. V trimming: 2 bases; J trimming: 0 bases; junction bases outside the gene matches: 1. In nucleotides, the CDR3 is TGCAGCGTTGAAAAGCGGGGGAGCACAGATACGCAGTATTTT. Translating gives CSVEKRGSTDTQYF.

About this clone: Other nucleotide sequences from this sample produce the same CDR3. The genes are TRBV20-1 and TRBJ2-1; possibly TRBD2 for D (5 bases). The length of the CDR3 is 11 residues. Germline V gives CDR1 DFQATT, CDR2 SNEGSKA (reference sequence). Trimming stripped 3 bases from V and 10 bases from J, with 10 bases between. This CDR3 is CSARDSGEQFF. CDR3 in DNA: TGCAGTGCTAGGGATTCGGGGGAGCAGTTCTTC.

The table lists this clone with a few counts. The chain employs TRBV4-3 and TRBJ2-7; 9 bases map to TRBD2. Germline lookup yields CDR1 LGHNA and CDR2 YSLEER. The V segment lost 2 bases and the J segment 4 bases; nucleotides outside the gene matches: 6. This CDR3 region has 15 residues. CDR3 bases: TGCGCCAGCAGCCAAACTAGACTAGCGGAATACGAGCAGTACTTC. This codes for CASSQTRLAEYEQYF.

V is TRBV6-5 and J is TRBJ1-2; 7 bases line up with TRBD1. The V and J ends lost 5 bases and 8 bases, in that order; junction bases with no gene match: 11. The germline gives CDR1 MNHEY, CDR2 SVGAGI. The CDR3 sequence is 14 residues long. For the CDR3, the DNA is TGTGCCAGCAGTCGCCGCGACAGGGTGCGGGGCTACACCTTC. This translates into CASSRRDRVRGYTF.

The V call is TRBV10-2, the J call TRBJ1-4, with 7 bases that match TRBD1. Losses at the gene ends were 6 bases for V and 8 bases for J; bases not matched to a gene: 9. The CDR3 runs 14 residues. CDR1 and CDR2 (germline): WSHSY, SAAADI. The chain's CDR3 is CASSSTGEKEKLFF. CDR3 sequence (DNA): TGCGCCAGCAGCTCTACAGGGGAAAAGGAAAAACTGTTTTTT.

The rearrangement uses TRBV7-2 and TRBJ1-2, with D tentatively TRBD1 (6 bases). This CDR3 is 13 amino acids long. CDR1 and CDR2 (germline): SGHTA, FQGNSA. V was cut by 3 bases and J by 6 bases, with 11 bases left in between. CDR3: CASSFWGQDGYTF. CDR3 coding DNA: TGTGCCAGCAGCTTTTGGGGGCAGGATGGCTACACCTTC.